Listed below are T cell receptor beta chains from one sample, sequenced in a study of T-cell memory formation after mild COVID-19. TCRdb re-called the 5' RACE reads through MiXCR, storing one row per CDR3 protein. The sample holds some 310,000 distinct CDR3 sequences, more than 20% seen once. The specimen was PBMCs or a T cell subset sorted from them (not recorded which). The origin of the receptors is a man younger than 30 who had mild COVID-19 (a few samples of this study predate the infection). Cell type and time point are not known. CDR3s include the opening cysteine and the closing phenylalanine or tryptophan. The order of the fields is V gene, J gene, clone size, D gene, CDR3 protein, CDR3 DNA. The D gene is left open where the match is weak. Size is omitted from some rows. Given values are once, few, many or a class for expanded clones.

V: TRBV12-3/TRBV12-4
J: TRBJ2-7
size: .
D: .
CDR3: CASSLGYLYFSYEQYF
DNA: TGTGCCAGCAGTTTAGGCTACCTCTATTTCTCCTACGAGCAGTACTTC

V: TRBV7-2
J: TRBJ2-5
size: few
D: .
CDR3: CASSPQKETQYF
DNA: TGTGCCAGCAGTCCCCAAAAAGAGACCCAGTACTTC

V: TRBV5-4
J: TRBJ1-2
size: .
D: .
CDR3: CASSLEAGRKMGYTF
DNA: TGTGCCAGCAGCTTGGAGGCAGGCCGTAAGATGGGCTACACCTTC

V: TRBV18
J: TRBJ1-3
size: few
D: .
CDR3: CASSPLSASGNTIYF
DNA: TGTGCCAGCTCACCATTATCAGCCTCTGGAAACACCATATATTTT

V: TRBV28
J: TRBJ2-3
size: .
D: TRBD1
CDR3: CASHRGLGSTDTQYF
DNA: TGTGCCAGCCACAGGGGGCTGGGGAGCACAGATACGCAGTATTTT

V: TRBV15
J: TRBJ2-1
size: .
D: .
CDR3: CATSIFKGPHNEQFF
DNA: TGTGCCACCAGCATTTTCAAGGGACCTCACAATGAGCAGTTCTTC

V: TRBV27
J: TRBJ1-1
size: few
D: .
CDR3: CASSEISGAEAFF
DNA: TGTGCCAGCAGTGAAATATCAGGGGCTGAAGCTTTCTTT

V: TRBV12-3/TRBV12-4
J: TRBJ1-2
size: few
D: TRBD1
CDR3: CASSFLGQGDYGYTF
DNA: TGTGCCAGCAGTTTCCTAGGGCAGGGGGACTATGGCTACACCTTC

V: TRBV12-3/TRBV12-4
J: TRBJ2-5
size: many
D: TRBD1
CDR3: CASSLRGQSKETQYF
DNA: TGTGCCAGCAGCCTACGGGGACAGTCCAAAGAGACCCAGTACTTC

V: TRBV5-1
J: TRBJ2-3
size: .
D: TRBD1
CDR3: CASSFRQGRRTDTQYF
DNA: TGCGCCAGCAGCTTTCGACAGGGTAGGAGGACAGATACGCAGTATTTT

V: TRBV7-3
J: TRBJ2-3
size: .
D: TRBD2
CDR3: CASSPGTSGSTDTQYF
DNA: TGTGCCAGCAGTCCCGGGACTAGCGGGAGCACAGATACGCAGTATTTT

V: TRBV27
J: TRBJ1-2
size: few
D: .
CDR3: CASSWGTGANYGYTF
DNA: TGTGCCAGCAGTTGGGGGACCGGAGCTAACTATGGCTACACCTTC

V: TRBV24-1
J: TRBJ2-3
size: .
D: TRBD1
CDR3: CATSPSGTGTDTQYF
DNA: TGTGCCACCAGTCCGTCCGGGACAGGCACAGATACGCAGTATTTT

V: TRBV29-1
J: TRBJ2-1
size: .
D: .
CDR3: CSVGDEVWFF
DNA: TGCAGCGTTGGGGACGAGGTATGGTTCTTC

V: TRBV3-1
J: TRBJ1-4
size: .
D: .
CDR3: CASSEIGSSEEKLFF
DNA: TGTGCCAGCAGCGAAATCGGGTCCTCGGAGGAAAAACTGTTTTTT

V: TRBV5-1
J: TRBJ2-3
size: .
D: TRBD1
CDR3: CASTPGTGTRDTQYF
DNA: TGCGCCAGCACCCCCGGGACAGGGACGAGAGATACGCAGTATTTT

V: TRBV7-2
J: TRBJ1-5
size: few
D: .
CDR3: CASSLVGEGQPQHF
DNA: TGTGCCAGCAGCTTAGTGGGTGAGGGTCAGCCCCAGCATTTT

V: TRBV5-1
J: TRBJ1-2
size: many
D: .
CDR3: CASSPGPGNGYTF
DNA: TGCGCCAGCAGCCCGGGGCCGGGAAATGGCTACACCTTC

V: TRBV6-5
J: TRBJ1-1
size: .
D: .
CDR3: CASRSVNTEAFF
DNA: TGTGCCAGCCGATCCGTGAACACTGAAGCTTTCTTT

V: TRBV7-8
J: TRBJ2-3
size: .
D: TRBD2
CDR3: CASSRRTTSDSSTDTQYF
DNA: TGTGCCAGCAGCAGACGAACAACTAGCGATTCTAGCACAGATACGCAGTATTTT

V: TRBV7-8
J: TRBJ2-5
size: .
D: .
CDR3: CASRPGLAETQYF
DNA: TGTGCCAGCAGGCCGGGACTGGCGGAGACCCAGTACTTC

V: TRBV12-3/TRBV12-4
J: TRBJ2-2
size: .
D: .
CDR3: CASSQTVSWGALNTGELFF
DNA: TGTGCCAGCAGCCAAACCGTTTCATGGGGGGCCTTGAACACCGGGGAGCTGTTTTTT

V: TRBV7-2
J: TRBJ2-3
size: once
D: .
CDR3: CASSLMGGATDTQYF
DNA: TGTGCCAGCAGCTTAATGGGGGGGGCCACAGATACGCAGTATTTT

V: TRBV4-1
J: TRBJ1-2
size: few
D: .
CDR3: CASRVPGGATHGYTF
DNA: TGCGCCAGCAGGGTACCGGGGGGCGCGACTCATGGCTACACCTTC

V: TRBV4-1
J: TRBJ1-5
size: .
D: .
CDR3: CASSPMGEGGQPQHF
DNA: TGCGCCAGCAGCCCAATGGGTGAGGGGGGTCAGCCCCAGCATTTT

V: TRBV6-2/TRBV6-3
J: TRBJ2-3
size: few
D: TRBD2
CDR3: CASKRGLPDTQYF
DNA: TGTGCCAGCAAGCGGGGTTTGCCAGATACGCAGTATTTT

V: TRBV5-6
J: TRBJ1-2
size: .
D: TRBD1
CDR3: CASYRGTYGYTF
DNA: TGTGCCAGTTACAGGGGGACCTATGGCTACACCTTC